Listed below are T cell receptor beta chains from one sample, sequenced in a study of T cell responses to AZD1222 COVID-19 vaccine. Data came from immunoSEQ multiplex PCR; TCRdb stores just in-frame clones and leaves some out. The repertoire holds fewer than 110,000 clones, around 91% seen once, with roughly a fifth in the top ten. The sequences come from peripheral blood, collected on day 0 of AZD1222 vaccination. Every receptor here comes from an adult in good health. CDR3s include the opening cysteine and the closing phenylalanine or tryptophan. Fields, in order: CDR3 DNA, CDR3 protein, V gene, J gene, D gene, clone size. D genes are given only for firm matches. Clone size, where shown, is once, few, many, or a class for clones that have expanded.

TGCAGTGCTAGTACTCAGGAAGAGACCCAGTACTTC,CSASTQEETQYF,TRBV20-1,TRBJ2-5,.,.
TGTGCCAGCAGCCAAGAAGGGATCCACGGGGTAAGGAATGAGCAGTTCTTC,CASSQEGIHGVRNEQFF,TRBV4-2,TRBJ2-1,.,.
TGTGCCAGTAGAGGGACAGACAATCAGCCCCAGCATTTT,CASRGTDNQPQHF,TRBV19,TRBJ1-5,TRBD1,.
TGTGCCAGCAGCTTGCCAGGGGGCGGGTTGTTTGGAGATACGCAGTATTTT,CASSLPGGGLFGDTQYF,TRBV5-8,TRBJ2-3,TRBD1,.
TGTGCCAGCAGCTTAATAGGCAGTCTCTCCTACAATGAGCAGTTCTTC,CASSLIGSLSYNEQFF,TRBV7-3,TRBJ2-1,.,.
TGTGCCAGCAGTGAAGCGCGGGATAATTCACCCCTCCACTTT,CASSEARDNSPLHF,TRBV6-1,TRBJ1-6,.,.
TGTGCCAGCAGCCTCCGGGACAGGGTCACAGATACGCAGTATTTT,CASSLRDRVTDTQYF,TRBV7-2,TRBJ2-3,TRBD1,once
TGTGCCAGTATTGGGGGACGGCAAAGCTCTGGAAACACCATATATTTT,CASIGGRQSSGNTIYF,TRBV19,TRBJ1-3,.,.
TGCGCCAGTAGCGACAGGGGGCGATCCTATGAGCAGTTCTTC,CASSDRGRSYEQFF,TRBV5-1,TRBJ2-1,TRBD1,.
TGTGCCAGCAGCTTCTTTGGGGGGGCCTACGAGCAGTACTTC,CASSFFGGAYEQYF,TRBV5-6,TRBJ2-7,TRBD2,.
TGTGCCAGCAGCTTAATGAGCGGGGGGAGGTCAGATACGCAGTATTTT,CASSLMSGGRSDTQYF,TRBV7-2,TRBJ2-3,TRBD2,.
TGCGCCAGCAGCTTGGGCGGGGGCCATGAGCAGTTCTTC,CASSLGGGHEQFF,TRBV5-1,TRBJ2-1,.,.
TGTGCCAGTAGTGGGACGAATGAAAAACTGTTTTTT,CASSGTNEKLFF,TRBV19,TRBJ1-4,.,.
TGTGCCAGTAAGAGGACAGGGACGGGCACTGAAGCTTTCTTT,CASKRTGTGTEAFF,TRBV19,TRBJ1-1,TRBD1,.
TGTGCCAGCAGCTTACTAACAGTAGCAACTGAAGCTTTCTTT,CASSLLTVATEAFF,TRBV7-2,TRBJ1-1,.,.
TGCGCCAGCAGGACCGTTGGCACTGAAGCTTTCTTT,CASRTVGTEAFF,TRBV5-1,TRBJ1-1,.,.
TGTGCCAGCAGCTTAGGATCCAGGGACCCCTTTTCACCCCTCCACTTT,CASSLGSRDPFSPLHF,TRBV7-2,TRBJ1-6,.,.
TGTGCCTGGAGTCACTACAGGGGGGGGGAAAAACTGTTTTTT,CAWSHYRGGEKLFF,TRBV30,TRBJ1-4,TRBD1,once
TGTGCCAGTAGTTCCCATCGAAGCGGGGGGGCCTATGAGCAGTTCTTC,CASSSHRSGGAYEQFF,TRBV19,TRBJ2-1,TRBD2,.
TGTGCCAGCAGTTTTTGGGGCGCCGACTACGAGCAGTACTTC,CASSFWGADYEQYF,TRBV6-2/TRBV6-3,TRBJ2-7,.,.
TGTGCCAGCAGCTCCACGGGGGGGCCGGCTAATAATGAGCAGTTCTTC,CASSSTGGPANNEQFF,TRBV7-9,TRBJ2-1,TRBD2,.
TGTGCCAGTACTGGGGATCCGTCTCCGGATGGGGAGCTGTTTTTT,CASTGDPSPDGELFF,TRBV19,TRBJ2-2,.,.
TGTGCCAGCAGCAAACTGGGGACAGGGGGCGAGTTCGATGAGCAGTTCTTC,CASSKLGTGGEFDEQFF,TRBV7-3,TRBJ2-1,TRBD1,.
TGTGCCAGCAGCTTTGGGGGGGCGCCAGGCTACACCTTC,CASSFGGAPGYTF,TRBV7-9,TRBJ1-2,.,.
TGTGCCAGCAGCCGTAGAGGTGGAGCTTTCTTT,CASSRRGGAFF,TRBV12-3/TRBV12-4,TRBJ1-1,.,.
TGTGCCAGCAGCCCTACTAGCGGGCTCACAGATACGCAGTATTTT,CASSPTSGLTDTQYF,TRBV7-6,TRBJ2-3,TRBD2,.
TGTGCCAGCAGCAAATCGACAGGGGTGGCCTACGAGCAGTACTTC,CASSKSTGVAYEQYF,TRBV7-6,TRBJ2-7,TRBD1,few
TGCGCCAGCAGCCAAGATCTAAACAGACTAAACATTCAGTACTTC,CASSQDLNRLNIQYF,TRBV4-3,TRBJ2-4,.,.
TGTGCCAGCATGCGACAGCCTAATGAAAAACTGTTTTTT,CASMRQPNEKLFF,TRBV12-3/TRBV12-4,TRBJ1-4,.,.
TGTGCCAGCTCACTTGGGGACAGGGCCAATCAGCCCCAGCATTTT,CASSLGDRANQPQHF,TRBV18,TRBJ1-5,TRBD1,.
TGTGCCAGCAGTATAAACAGGGGGAACGAGCAGTACTTC,CASSINRGNEQYF,TRBV12-3/TRBV12-4,TRBJ2-7,TRBD1,.
TGTGCCAGCAGCCATAGCAATACGCAGTATTTT,CASSHSNTQYF,TRBV14,TRBJ2-3,.,.
TGTGCCAGCAGCCAACGGGGCCGGGGGGCCGGGTACAATGAGCAGTTCTTC,CASSQRGRGAGYNEQFF,TRBV3-1/TRBV3-2,TRBJ2-1,.,.
TGTGCCAGTAGTAGAAGTGCAGATACGCAGTATTTT,CASSRSADTQYF,TRBV19,TRBJ2-3,.,once
TGTGCCAGCTCACCACGAGGTAGGGGTAACACTGAAGCTTTCTTT,CASSPRGRGNTEAFF,TRBV18,TRBJ1-1,.,.
TGTGCCAGCTCACCTCCGGGGAGGGGAGGCTATAATTCACCCCTCCACTTT,CASSPPGRGGYNSPLHF,TRBV18,TRBJ1-6,.,.
TGCAGCGTTGAACCCGGGGAACCCAACTATGGCTACACCTTC,CSVEPGEPNYGYTF,TRBV29-1,TRBJ1-2,.,.
TGTGCCAGCTCTCATCTTCCGGGACTAGCGGGCAATTTGAACACCGGGGAGCTGTTTTTT,CASSHLPGLAGNLNTGELFF,TRBV18,TRBJ2-2,TRBD2,.
TGTGCCAGCAGTTTTTACCCGGACCTACCCCTCCACTTT,CASSFYPDLPLHF,TRBV6-4,TRBJ1-6,.,.
TGTGCCAGCAGGGCAGACAACAGGGGAGGTGATTATTTT,CASRADNRGGDYF,TRBV6-5,TRBJ1-3,TRBD1,.
TGTGCCAGCAGCCGGGGACTAGCGGGGGCCTACAATGAGCAGTTCTTC,CASSRGLAGAYNEQFF,TRBV6-2/TRBV6-3,TRBJ2-1,TRBD2,.
TGTGCCAGCAGCGAAAGGACAGGGTGGAATCAGCCCCAGCATTTT,CASSERTGWNQPQHF,TRBV6-2/TRBV6-3,TRBJ1-5,TRBD1,.
TGTGCCAGCAGTTCCGACAGGGGTCAATACACTGAAGCTTTCTTT,CASSSDRGQYTEAFF,TRBV6-5,TRBJ1-1,TRBD1,.
TGTGCCAGCAGCGTGGACAGGGGGACCTATGGCTACACCTTC,CASSVDRGTYGYTF,TRBV9,TRBJ1-2,TRBD1,.
TGTGCCTGGAGTTATAAACCGGGACAGAGAACGTCCGAGCAGTACTTC,CAWSYKPGQRTSEQYF,TRBV30,TRBJ2-7,TRBD1,.
TGTGCCAGCCTTCGAACGGATACGCAGTATTTT,CASLRTDTQYF,TRBV5-5,TRBJ2-3,.,.
TGTGCCAGCAGTTACGCCATCTATGGCTACACCTTC,CASSYAIYGYTF,TRBV6-2/TRBV6-3,TRBJ1-2,.,.
TGCGCCAGCAGTGAGTTGGGCCCCGAAGGTGGCTACACCTTC,CASSELGPEGGYTF,TRBV10-2,TRBJ1-2,.,.
TGTGCCAGCAGTTATCGGACAGGGGCTGGAAACACCATATATTTT,CASSYRTGAGNTIYF,TRBV6-5,TRBJ1-3,TRBD1,.
TGTGCCAGCAGCCCGTGGGGTCTCTCTGGGGCCAACGTCCTGACTTTC,CASSPWGLSGANVLTF,TRBV7-6,TRBJ2-6,.,.
TGTGCCAGAAGCTCCCCTCCGACCTTCTTGGGGGCTCGGTCACCCCTCCACTTT,CARSSPPTFLGARSPLHF,TRBV7-5,TRBJ1-6,.,.
TGTGCCAGCAGTTTATCGTATACAGGCGTTTTTGCCAAAAACATTCAGTACTTC,CASSLSYTGVFAKNIQYF,TRBV27,TRBJ2-4,.,.
TGTGCCAGCAGTTCCCGCAGGGGAATTGTTGGCTACACCTTC,CASSSRRGIVGYTF,TRBV6-5,TRBJ1-2,.,once
TGCAGCGTACTGTCCGGAGCTGGAAACACCATATATTTT,CSVLSGAGNTIYF,TRBV29-1,TRBJ1-3,.,few